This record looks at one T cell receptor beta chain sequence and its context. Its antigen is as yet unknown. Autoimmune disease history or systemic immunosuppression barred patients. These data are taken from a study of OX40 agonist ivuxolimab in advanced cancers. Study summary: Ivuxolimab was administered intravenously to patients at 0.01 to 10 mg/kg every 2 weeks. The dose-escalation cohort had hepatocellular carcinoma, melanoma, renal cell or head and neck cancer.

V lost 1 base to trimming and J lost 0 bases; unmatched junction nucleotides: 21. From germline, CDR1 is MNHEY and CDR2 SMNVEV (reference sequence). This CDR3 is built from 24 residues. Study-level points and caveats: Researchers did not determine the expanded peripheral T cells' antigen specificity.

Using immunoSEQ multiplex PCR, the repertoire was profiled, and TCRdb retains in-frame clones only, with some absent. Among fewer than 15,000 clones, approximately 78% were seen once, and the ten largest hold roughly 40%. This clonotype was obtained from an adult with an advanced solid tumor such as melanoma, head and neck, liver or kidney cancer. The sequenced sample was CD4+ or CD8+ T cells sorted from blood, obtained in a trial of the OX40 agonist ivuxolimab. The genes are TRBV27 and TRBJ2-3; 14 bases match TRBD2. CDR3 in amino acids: CASSLLGPGWGLAGESPSTDTQYF. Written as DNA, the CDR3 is TGTGCCAGCAGTTTATTGGGCCCGGGGTGGGGACTAGCGGGAGAGTCTCCTAGCACAGATACGCAGTATTTT.